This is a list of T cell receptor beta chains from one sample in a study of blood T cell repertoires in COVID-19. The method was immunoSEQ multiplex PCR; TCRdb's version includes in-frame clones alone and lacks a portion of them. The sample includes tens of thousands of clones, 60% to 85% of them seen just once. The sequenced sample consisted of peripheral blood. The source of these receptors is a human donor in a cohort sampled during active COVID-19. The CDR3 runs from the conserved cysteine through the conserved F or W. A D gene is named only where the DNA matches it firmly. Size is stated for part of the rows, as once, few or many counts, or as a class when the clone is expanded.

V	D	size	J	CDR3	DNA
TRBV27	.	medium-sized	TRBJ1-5	CASSPTDSNQPQHF	TGTGCCAGCAGTCCGACAGATAGCAATCAGCCCCAGCATTTT
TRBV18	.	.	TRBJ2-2	CASSRGAANTGELFF	TGTGCCAGCTCACGGGGAGCGGCGAACACCGGGGAGCTGTTTTTT
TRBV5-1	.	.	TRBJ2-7	CASSLRSGSYPTTYEQYF	TGCGCCAGCAGCTTGCGTTCAGGGTCGTACCCTACTACTTACGAGCAGTACTTC
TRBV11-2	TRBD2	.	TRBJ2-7	CASSFTRSGSGEQYF	TGTGCCAGCAGCTTCACGAGAAGCGGGAGCGGCGAGCAGTACTTC
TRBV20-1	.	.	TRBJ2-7	CSASGQGYEQYF	TGCAGTGCTAGTGGGCAGGGCTACGAGCAGTACTTC
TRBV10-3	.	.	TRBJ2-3	CAISEGGFSDGTDTQYF	TGTGCCATCAGTGAGGGAGGCTTTAGCGATGGGACAGATACGCAGTATTTT
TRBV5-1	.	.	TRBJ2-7	CASSLSASAGEQYF	TGCGCCAGCAGCTTGTCAGCAAGCGCGGGCGAGCAGTACTTC
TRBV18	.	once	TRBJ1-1	CASSHKNTGRAISGTEAFF	TGTGCCAGCTCACATAAGAATACAGGGAGGGCTATATCGGGCACTGAAGCTTTCTTT
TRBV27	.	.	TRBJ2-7	CASGYGTFSYEQYF	TGTGCCAGTGGTTACGGGACTTTTTCCTACGAGCAGTACTTC
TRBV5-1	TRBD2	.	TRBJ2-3	CASSPWTSGGEQYF	TGCGCCAGCAGCCCGTGGACTAGCGGGGGAGAGCAGTATTTT
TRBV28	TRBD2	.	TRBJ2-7	CASSLCHPGGRGVSGREEEQYF	TGTGCCAGCAGTTTATGCCACCCAGGGGGGCGAGGTGTTAGCGGGAGGGAAGAGGAGCAGTACTTC
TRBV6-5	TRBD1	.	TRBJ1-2	CASSKQGYENYGYTF	TGTGCCAGCAGTAAACAGGGGTACGAGAACTATGGCTACACCTTC
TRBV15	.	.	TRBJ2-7	CATSRATDSYEQYF	TGTGCCACCAGCAGAGCTACGGACAGCTACGAGCAGTACTTC
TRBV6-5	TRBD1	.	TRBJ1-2	CASSFNRGTYYGYTF	TGTGCCAGCAGCTTCAACAGGGGGACCTACTATGGCTACACCTTC
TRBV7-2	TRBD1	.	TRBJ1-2	CASSDRGGLYGYTF	TGTGCCAGCAGCGACAGGGGAGGCCTCTATGGCTACACCTTC
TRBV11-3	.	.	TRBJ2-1	CASSLKQGGWQFF	TGTGCCAGCAGCTTAAAACAGGGTGGGTGGCAGTTCTTC
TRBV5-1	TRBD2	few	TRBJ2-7	CASSPGLAGVKGTSYEQYF	TGCGCCAGCAGCCCGGGACTAGCGGGAGTAAAAGGGACCTCCTACGAGCAGTACTTC
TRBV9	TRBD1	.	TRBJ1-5	CASSTTGAKNQPQHF	TGTGCCAGCAGCACGACAGGGGCGAAAAATCAGCCCCAGCATTTT
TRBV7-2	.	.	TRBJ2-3	CASSPGEITDTQYF	TGTGCCAGCAGCCCCGGAGAGATCACAGATACGCAGTATTTT
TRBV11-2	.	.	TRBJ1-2	CASSLGGFSTYGYTF	TGTGCCAGCAGCTTAGGGGGCTTCTCCACCTATGGCTACACCTTC
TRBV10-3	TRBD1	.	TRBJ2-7	CAISESEQGAYEQYF	TGTGCCATCAGTGAGAGTGAGCAGGGGGCCTACGAGCAGTACTTC
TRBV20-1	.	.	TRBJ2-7	CSASVQGGYEQYF	TGCAGTGCTAGTGTCCAGGGTGGTTACGAGCAGTACTTC